This T cell receptor beta chain was recorded in a study of T cell responses to AZD1222 COVID-19 vaccine. Study-wide points: Nearly half of spike-specific TCRs reportedly target unmutated variant regions. Possibly, clonal diversity was underestimated; donors were largely white British and included more females. Only a handful of people who got AZD1222 tested seropositive at baseline.

In this sample, this clone turned up a few times. Its antigen is unknown. Some clones are missing from TCRdb's copy, which holds only in-frame ones; the method was immunoSEQ multiplex PCR. The table records about 150,000 clones, nearly 90% of them present only once. With V trimmed by 5 bases and J by 10 bases, 8 bases remained unmatched. Germline CDR1 reads LNHDA; CDR2 reads SQIVND (reference sequence). The CDR3 consists of 14 residues. The J gene is TRBJ2-1, the V gene TRBV19; TRBD2 matches 10 bases. The sample was peripheral blood, taken 28 days after the second dose of the MenACWY control vaccine. The source is an adult who received the MenACWY meningococcal vaccine as a control. The CDR3 spells CASSSASGSGEQFF. Written as DNA, the CDR3 is TGTGCCAGTAGTTCGGCTAGCGGGAGCGGCGAGCAGTTCTTC.